The table lists the clone carrying this TCR beta chain with many counts. No antigen is known for it. TCRdb re-derived calls from the RT-PCR reads in MiXCR, one entry per CDR3 protein. The repertoire includes around 580,000 distinct CDR3 sequences, roughly 12% of them detected once, and approximately 10% sits in the top ten. These data belong to a study of response to subunit inactivated influenza vaccine. The CDR3 totals 12 residues. The ends were cut back, 6 bases at V and 3 bases at J, with 10 bases in the middle. Germline V gives CDR1 SGDLS, CDR2 YYNGEE. Study-wide results and caveats: Few new T cells, the authors suggested, are recruited by each seasonal influenza vaccination.

The chain links TRBV9 to TRBJ2-7; D unclear. Sequences were derived from PBMCs from blood, sampled on the day of vaccination. The receptor was isolated from a man aged 50 to 59 who received an inactivated influenza vaccine. The chain's CDR3 is CASKERHYEQYF. CDR3 DNA: TGTGCCAGCAAAGAACGGCACTACGAGCAGTACTTC. Together with reference TRBV9 and TRBJ2-7, the CDR3 gives the full variable domain: DSGVTQTPKHLITATGQRVTLRCSPRSGDLSVYWYQQSLDQGLQFLIQYYNGEERAKGNILERFSAQQFPDLHSELNLSSLELGDSALYFCASKERHYEQYFGPGTRLTVT.